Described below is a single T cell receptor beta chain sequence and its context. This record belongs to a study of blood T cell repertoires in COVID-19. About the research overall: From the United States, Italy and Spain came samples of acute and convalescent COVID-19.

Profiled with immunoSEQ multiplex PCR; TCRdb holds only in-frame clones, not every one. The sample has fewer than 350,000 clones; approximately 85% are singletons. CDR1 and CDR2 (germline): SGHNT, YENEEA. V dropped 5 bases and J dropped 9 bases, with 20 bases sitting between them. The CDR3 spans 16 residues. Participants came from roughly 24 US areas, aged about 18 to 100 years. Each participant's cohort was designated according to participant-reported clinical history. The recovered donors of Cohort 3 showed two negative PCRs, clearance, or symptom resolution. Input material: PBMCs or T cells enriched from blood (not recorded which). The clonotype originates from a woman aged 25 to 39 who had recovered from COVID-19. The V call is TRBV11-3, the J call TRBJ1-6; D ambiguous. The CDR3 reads CASSQSTPGVLSPLHF. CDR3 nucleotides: TGTGCCAGCAGCCAATCCACTCCCGGGGTCCTTTCACCCCTCCACTTT.